This T cell receptor (beta chain) was retrieved from a study of PD-1 blockade in mismatch repair-deficient tumors. Turning to the study itself: Patients had about a dozen mismatch repair-deficient cancer types and were previously treated and progressing.

This CDR3 has 14 amino acids. With V trimmed by 2 bases and J by 4 bases, 7 bases remained unmatched. Germline V CDR1 and CDR2: GTSNPN, SVGIG (reference sequence). Profiling relied on immunoSEQ multiplex PCR, and the TCRdb table lists in-frame clones only, not all of them. The repertoire has roughly 120,000 clones, more than 60% of them found once; the top ten carry roughly 4.5%. All patients were mismatch repair deficient, assessed by either PCR or immunohistochemistry. A word on this clone: Its antigen is not identified.

General study points: Tumor-resident clones, often undetectable pretreatment in blood, expanded then contracted after pembrolizumab.

This receptor was taken from an adult with mismatch repair-deficient cancer. The source material was peripheral blood, sampled 60 weeks after starting pembrolizumab. The rearrangement links TRBV30 to TRBJ1-1, with 7 nucleotides matching TRBD1. The CDR3 DNA reads TGTGCCTGGAGTAAGGGGGCCGGAGGCACTGAAGCTTTCTTT. Translating it yields CAWSKGAGGTEAFF.